This T cell receptor (beta chain) came from a study of tumor-infiltrating lymphocytes in localized non-small cell lung cancer. Comments on this clone: Its antigen is unidentified.

CDR1 SGHVS and CDR2 FNYEAQ come from the germline V gene. The CDR3 covers 13 residues. Trimming took off 5 bases at V and 7 bases at J, with 11 bases between the two ends. Study observations and caveats: Compared with uninvolved lung, tumors showed higher T cell infiltration by TCRbeta sequencing. Available tissue quantity limited TCR sequencing to a patient subset. Immunotypes IM1 and IM2 had similar TCR-derived T-cell fractions. Each assay used a separate piece of the same tissue.

Assay: immunoSEQ multiplex PCR; the TCRdb copy retains only in-frame clones and omits some. The repertoire has 7,000 to 9,500 clones, 77% of them found once; the top ten carry approximately 5.5%. The rearrangement uses TRBV7-6 and TRBJ2-2; D is unclear. This TCR was sampled from a human donor with non-small cell lung cancer. The sequencing sample was made of lung tumor tissue. CDR3 in DNA: TGTGCCAGCAGCCAAAGGTCCGGCGGGGAGCTGTTTTTT. Translation gives CASSQRSGGELFF.